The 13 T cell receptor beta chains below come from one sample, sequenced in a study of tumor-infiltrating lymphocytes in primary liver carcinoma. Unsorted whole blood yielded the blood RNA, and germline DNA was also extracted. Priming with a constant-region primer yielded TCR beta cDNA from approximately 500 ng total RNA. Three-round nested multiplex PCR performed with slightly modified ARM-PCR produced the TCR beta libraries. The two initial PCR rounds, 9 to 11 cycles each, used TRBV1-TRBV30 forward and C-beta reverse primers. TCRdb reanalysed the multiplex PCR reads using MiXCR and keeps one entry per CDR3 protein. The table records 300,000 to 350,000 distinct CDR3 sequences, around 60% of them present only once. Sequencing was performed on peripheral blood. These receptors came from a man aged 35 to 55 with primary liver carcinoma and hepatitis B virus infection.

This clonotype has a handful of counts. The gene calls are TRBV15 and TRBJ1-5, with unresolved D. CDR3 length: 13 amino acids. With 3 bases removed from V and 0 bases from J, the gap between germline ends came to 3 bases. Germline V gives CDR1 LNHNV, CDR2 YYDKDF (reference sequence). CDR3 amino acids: CATSSNSNQPQHF. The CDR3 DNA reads TGTGCCACCAGCAGTAATAGCAATCAGCCCCAGCATTTT.

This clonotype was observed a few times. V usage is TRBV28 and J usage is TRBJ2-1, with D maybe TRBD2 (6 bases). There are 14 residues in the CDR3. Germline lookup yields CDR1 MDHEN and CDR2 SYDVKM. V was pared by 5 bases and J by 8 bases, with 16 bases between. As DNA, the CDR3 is TGTGCCAGCAGTCCCCCCGGGGAGGCGGATGAGCAGTTCTTC. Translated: CASSPPGEADEQFF.

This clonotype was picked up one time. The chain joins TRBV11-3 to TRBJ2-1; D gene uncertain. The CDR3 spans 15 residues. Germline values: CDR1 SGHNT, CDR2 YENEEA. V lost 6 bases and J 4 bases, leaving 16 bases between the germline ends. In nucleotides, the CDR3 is TGTGCCAGCAGATTTGGGGATAACCCATACAATGAGCAGTTCTTC. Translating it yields CASRFGDNPYNEQFF. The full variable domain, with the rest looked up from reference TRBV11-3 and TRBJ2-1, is EAGVVQSPRYKIIEKKQPVAFWCNPISGHNTLYWYLQNLGQGPELLIRYENEEAVDDSQLPKDRFSAERLKGVDSTLKIQPAELGDSAVYLCASRFGDNPYNEQFFGPGTRLTVL.

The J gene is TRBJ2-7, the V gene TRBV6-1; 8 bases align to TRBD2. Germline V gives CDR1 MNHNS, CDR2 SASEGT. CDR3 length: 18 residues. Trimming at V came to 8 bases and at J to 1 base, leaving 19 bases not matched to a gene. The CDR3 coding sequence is TGTGCCAGCTCCAACGGGGCTAGCGGGTGGACCTTTTCCTACGAGCAGTACTTC. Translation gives CASSNGASGWTFSYEQYF.

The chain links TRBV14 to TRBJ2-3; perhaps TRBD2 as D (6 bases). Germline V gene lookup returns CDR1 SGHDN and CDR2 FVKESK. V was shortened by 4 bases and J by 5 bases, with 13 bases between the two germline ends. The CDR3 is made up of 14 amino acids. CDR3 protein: CASSPLAGRDTQYF. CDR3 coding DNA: TGTGCCAGCAGCCCTCTGGCGGGAAGAGATACGCAGTATTTT.

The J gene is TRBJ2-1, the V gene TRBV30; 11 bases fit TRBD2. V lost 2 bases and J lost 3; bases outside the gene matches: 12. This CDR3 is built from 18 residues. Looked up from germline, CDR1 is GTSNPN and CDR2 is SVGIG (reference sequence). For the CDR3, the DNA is TGTGCCTGGAGTTTTGATTTCGTGGGACTAGCGGTCTACAATGAGCAGTTCTTC. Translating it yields CAWSFDFVGLAVYNEQFF.

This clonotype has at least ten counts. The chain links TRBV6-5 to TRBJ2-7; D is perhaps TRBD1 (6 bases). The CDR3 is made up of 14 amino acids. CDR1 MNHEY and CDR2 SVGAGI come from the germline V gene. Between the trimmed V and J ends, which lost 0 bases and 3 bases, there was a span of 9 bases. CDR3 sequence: CASSYSGDIYEQYF. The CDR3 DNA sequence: TGTGCCAGCAGTTACTCTGGGGACATCTACGAGCAGTACTTC.

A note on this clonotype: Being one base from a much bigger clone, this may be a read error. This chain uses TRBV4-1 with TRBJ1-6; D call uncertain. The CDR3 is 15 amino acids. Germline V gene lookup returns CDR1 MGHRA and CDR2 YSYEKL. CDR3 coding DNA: TGCGCCAGCAGCCAGGAACAAGGTTATAATTCACTCCTCCACTTT. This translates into CASSQEQGYNSLLHF.

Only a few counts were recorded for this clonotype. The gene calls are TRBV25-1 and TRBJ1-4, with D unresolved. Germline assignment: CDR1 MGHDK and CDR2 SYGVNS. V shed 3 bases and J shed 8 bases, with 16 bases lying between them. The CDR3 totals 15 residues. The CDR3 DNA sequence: TGTGCCAGCAGTGATAGTGGGTCACCCGGGGAAAAACTGTTTTTT. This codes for CASSDSGSPGEKLFF.

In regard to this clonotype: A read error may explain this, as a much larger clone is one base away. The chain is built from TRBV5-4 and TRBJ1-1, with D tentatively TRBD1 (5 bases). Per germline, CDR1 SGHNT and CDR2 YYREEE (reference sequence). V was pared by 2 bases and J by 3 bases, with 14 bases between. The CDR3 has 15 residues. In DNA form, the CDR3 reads TGTGCCAGCAGCTTAGGGACGACGGCCCACACTGAAGCTTTCTTT. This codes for CASSLGTTAHTEAFF.

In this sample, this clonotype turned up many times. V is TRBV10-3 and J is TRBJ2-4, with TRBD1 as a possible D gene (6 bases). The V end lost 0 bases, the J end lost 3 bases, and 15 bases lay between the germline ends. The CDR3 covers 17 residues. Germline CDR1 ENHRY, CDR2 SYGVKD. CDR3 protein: CAISESSTGIGKNIQYF. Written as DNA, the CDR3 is TGTGCCATCAGTGAGTCCTCCACAGGGATTGGCAAAAACATTCAGTACTTC.

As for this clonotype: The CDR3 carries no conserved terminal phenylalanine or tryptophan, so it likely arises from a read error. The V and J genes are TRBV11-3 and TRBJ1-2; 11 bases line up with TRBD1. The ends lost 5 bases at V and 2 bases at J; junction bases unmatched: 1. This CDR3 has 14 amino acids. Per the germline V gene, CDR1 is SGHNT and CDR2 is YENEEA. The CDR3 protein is CASSRDRGNYGYTS. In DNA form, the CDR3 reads TGTGCCAGCAGCCGGGACAGGGGGAACTATGGCTACACCTCC.

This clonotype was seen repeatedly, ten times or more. This CDR3 is CSGQGGYTF. The CDR3 bases are TGCAGCGGACAGGGTGGCTACACCTTC. This chain links TRBV29-1 with TRBJ1-2; 7 bases agree with TRBD1. With V trimmed by 7 bases and J by 7 bases, 0 bases remained unmatched. The CDR3 is made up of 9 amino acids. Germline V lookup: CDR1 SQVTM, CDR2 ANQGSEA.